Listed below are T cell receptor beta chains from one sample, sequenced in a study of blood T cell repertoires in COVID-19. TCRdb keeps only in-frame clones here, not all; method: immunoSEQ multiplex PCR. Here the sample spans nearly 110,000 clones, about 80% being singletons. The sample was peripheral blood. The receptors were sampled from a woman aged 55 to 70 with acute or convalescent COVID-19. The CDR3 runs from the conserved cysteine through the conserved F or W. D genes are given only for firm matches. Only some rows state a clone size, as once, few, many or a class for expanded clones.

clone_size: -
v_call: TRBV7-2
j_call: TRBJ2-5
d_call: TRBD1
cdr3_nt: TGTGCCAGCAGCGGGACAGGGGTCCAAGAGACCCAGTACTTC
cdr3_aa: CASSGTGVQETQYF

clone_size: -
v_call: TRBV11-3
j_call: TRBJ2-5
d_call: TRBD1
cdr3_nt: TGTGCCAGCAGCTTGGCAGGGGGAGAGACCCAGTACTTC
cdr3_aa: CASSLAGGETQYF

clone_size: -
v_call: TRBV5-4
j_call: TRBJ2-6
d_call: -
cdr3_nt: TGTGCCAGCAGCCCGGATGGGGCAAGGAACTCTGGGGCCAACGTCCTGACTTTC
cdr3_aa: CASSPDGARNSGANVLTF

clone_size: -
v_call: TRBV25-1
j_call: TRBJ1-6
d_call: -
cdr3_nt: TGTGCCAGCACCCACAGAAGTAGACGCTCACCCCTCCACTTT
cdr3_aa: CASTHRSRRSPLHF

clone_size: once
v_call: TRBV19
j_call: TRBJ2-7
d_call: -
cdr3_nt: TGTGCCAGTAGTCAGCAGAAAACTACCTACGAGCAGTACTTC
cdr3_aa: CASSQQKTTYEQYF

clone_size: -
v_call: TRBV5-1
j_call: TRBJ2-7
d_call: -
cdr3_nt: TGCGCCAGCAGCTTCACTATAGGCGATCCCTACGAGCAGTACTTC
cdr3_aa: CASSFTIGDPYEQYF

clone_size: -
v_call: TRBV5-4
j_call: TRBJ1-1
d_call: TRBD1
cdr3_nt: TGTGCCAGCACTAGGGACAGGCCTATGAACACTGAAGCTTTCTTT
cdr3_aa: CASTRDRPMNTEAFF

clone_size: once
v_call: TRBV30
j_call: TRBJ1-5
d_call: -
cdr3_nt: TGTGCCTGGAGTGGGGGCAGGGGCGGTTCGCAGCCCCAGCATTTT
cdr3_aa: CAWSGGRGGSQPQHF

clone_size: -
v_call: TRBV30
j_call: TRBJ1-5
d_call: -
cdr3_nt: TGTGCCTGGAGTAACTCAGGGTACGGCAATCAGCCCCAGCATTTT
cdr3_aa: CAWSNSGYGNQPQHF

clone_size: -
v_call: TRBV5-1
j_call: TRBJ2-5
d_call: -
cdr3_nt: TGCGCCAGCAGCTTGGGGCCCGGGGAAGAGACCCAGTACTTC
cdr3_aa: CASSLGPGEETQYF

clone_size: -
v_call: TRBV7-2
j_call: TRBJ1-6
d_call: TRBD1
cdr3_nt: TGTGCCAGCAGCGCCCAGGGGGATTCACCCCTCCACTTT
cdr3_aa: CASSAQGDSPLHF

clone_size: few
v_call: TRBV19
j_call: TRBJ1-5
d_call: -
cdr3_nt: TGTGCCAGTAGAAGGGGGGGACCAGAAGATCAGCCCCAGCATTTT
cdr3_aa: CASRRGGPEDQPQHF

clone_size: -
v_call: TRBV5-1
j_call: TRBJ2-1
d_call: TRBD1
cdr3_nt: TGCGCCAGCAGCTTGACAGGGGGTTACAATGAGCAGTTCTTC
cdr3_aa: CASSLTGGYNEQFF

clone_size: once
v_call: TRBV24-1
j_call: TRBJ2-1
d_call: -
cdr3_nt: TGTGCCACCAGTGACCCTGGGACAGAGCAGTTCTTC
cdr3_aa: CATSDPGTEQFF

clone_size: -
v_call: TRBV3-1/TRBV3-2
j_call: TRBJ2-5
d_call: TRBD1
cdr3_nt: TGTGCCAGCAGCCCCCGACAGGGGCGGAGGGAGACCCAGTACTTC
cdr3_aa: CASSPRQGRRETQYF

clone_size: -
v_call: TRBV11-3
j_call: TRBJ1-6
d_call: -
cdr3_nt: TGTGCCAGCTCCGTTGCCGCGGCCCAGCCCCTCCACTTT
cdr3_aa: CASSVAAAQPLHF

clone_size: -
v_call: TRBV7-6
j_call: TRBJ2-1
d_call: -
cdr3_nt: TGTGCCAGCTCAACCCGCGGGGACAATGAGCAGTTCTTC
cdr3_aa: CASSTRGDNEQFF

clone_size: once
v_call: TRBV27
j_call: TRBJ1-1
d_call: -
cdr3_nt: TGTGCCAGCAGTCCCCAAGAGTACACTGAAGCTTTCTTT
cdr3_aa: CASSPQEYTEAFF

clone_size: -
v_call: TRBV7-8
j_call: TRBJ2-7
d_call: -
cdr3_nt: TGTGCCAGCAGCCTGGCCAGGGGAAACTACGAGCAGTACTTC
cdr3_aa: CASSLARGNYEQYF

clone_size: -
v_call: TRBV11-2
j_call: TRBJ2-5
d_call: TRBD2
cdr3_nt: TGTGCCAGCAGTCCTTGGACTAGCGGGGGACAAGAGACCCAGTACTTC
cdr3_aa: CASSPWTSGGQETQYF

clone_size: -
v_call: TRBV2
j_call: TRBJ2-7
d_call: -
cdr3_nt: TGTGCCAGCAGAAACGACGGGAGCTCCTACGAGCAGTACTTC
cdr3_aa: CASRNDGSSYEQYF